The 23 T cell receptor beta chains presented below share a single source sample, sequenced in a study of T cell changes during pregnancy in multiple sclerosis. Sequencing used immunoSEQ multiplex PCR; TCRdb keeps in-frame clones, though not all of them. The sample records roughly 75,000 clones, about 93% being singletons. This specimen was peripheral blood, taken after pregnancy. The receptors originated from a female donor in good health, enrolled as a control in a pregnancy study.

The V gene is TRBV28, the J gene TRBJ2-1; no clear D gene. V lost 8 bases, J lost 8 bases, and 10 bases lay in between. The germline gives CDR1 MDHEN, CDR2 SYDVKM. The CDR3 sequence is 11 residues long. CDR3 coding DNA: TGTGCCAGCCTAGGTCTGTATGAGCAGTTCTTC. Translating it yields CASLGLYEQFF.

The CDR3 reads CASGGGGQPQHF. CDR3 DNA sequence: TGTGCCAGCGGAGGGGGCGGTCAGCCCCAGCATTTT. The rearrangement uses TRBV7-2 and TRBJ1-5; TRBD1 agrees at 7 bases. The junction had 4 bases not matched to a gene; V was cut back by 8 bases and J by 6 bases. The germline V gene has CDR1 SGHTA and CDR2 FQGNSA. CDR3 length: 12 residues. Drawing the rest from reference TRBV7-2 and TRBJ1-5, the complete variable domain is GAGVSQSPSNKVTEKGKDVELRCDPISGHTALYWYRQSLGQGLEFLIYFQGNSAPDKSGLPSDRFSAERTGGSVSTLTIQRTQQEDSAVYLCASGGGGQPQHFGDGTRLSIL.

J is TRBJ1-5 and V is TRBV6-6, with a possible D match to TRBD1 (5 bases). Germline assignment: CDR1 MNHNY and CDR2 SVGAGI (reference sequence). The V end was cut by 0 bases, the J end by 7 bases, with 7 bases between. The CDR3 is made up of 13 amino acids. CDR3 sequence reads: CASSYSGRQPQHF. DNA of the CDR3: TGTGCCAGCAGTTACTCGGGGCGGCAGCCCCAGCATTTT.

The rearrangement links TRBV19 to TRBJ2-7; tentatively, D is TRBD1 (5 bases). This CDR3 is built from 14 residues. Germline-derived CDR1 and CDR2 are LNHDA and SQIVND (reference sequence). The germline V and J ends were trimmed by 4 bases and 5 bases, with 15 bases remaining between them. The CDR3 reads CASSTRDRIDEQYF. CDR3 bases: TGTGCCAGTAGTACCAGGGATCGGATAGACGAGCAGTACTTC.

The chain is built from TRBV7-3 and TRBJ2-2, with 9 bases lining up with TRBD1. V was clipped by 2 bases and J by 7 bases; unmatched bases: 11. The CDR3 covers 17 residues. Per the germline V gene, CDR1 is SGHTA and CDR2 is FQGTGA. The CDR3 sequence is CASSLGFGQGFDGELFF. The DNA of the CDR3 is TGTGCCAGCAGCTTAGGTTTCGGACAGGGGTTTGACGGGGAGCTGTTTTTT.

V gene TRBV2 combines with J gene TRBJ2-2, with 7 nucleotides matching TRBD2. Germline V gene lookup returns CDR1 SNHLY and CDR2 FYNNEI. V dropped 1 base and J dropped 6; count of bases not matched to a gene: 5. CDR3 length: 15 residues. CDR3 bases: TGTGCCAGCAGTGAAGTGGGAGGGCAGGCCGGGGAGCTGTTTTTT. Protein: CASSEVGGQAGELFF.

CDR3 nucleotide sequence: TGTGCCTGGATCGGGGGTTACAATGAGCAGTTCTTC. This encodes CAWIGGYNEQFF. V is TRBV30 and J is TRBJ2-1, with D possibly matching TRBD2 (6 bases). The CDR3 totals 12 residues. In germline, CDR1 is GTSNPN, CDR2 SVGIG (reference sequence). The V end lost 4 bases, the J end lost 4 bases, and 8 bases lay between the germline ends.

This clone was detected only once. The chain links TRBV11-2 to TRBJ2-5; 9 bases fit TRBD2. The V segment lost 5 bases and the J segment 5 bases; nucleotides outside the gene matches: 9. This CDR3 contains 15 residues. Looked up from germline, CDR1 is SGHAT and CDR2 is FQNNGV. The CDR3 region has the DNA TGTGCCAGCAGCCAAACAGCGGGGGGCTATGAGACCCAGTACTTC. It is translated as CASSQTAGGYETQYF.

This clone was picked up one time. CDR3 sequence (DNA): TGCGCCAGCAGCCAGGGACTAGCGGGAACCTACGAGCAGTACTTC. It yields the protein CASSQGLAGTYEQYF. V gene TRBV4-3 combines with J gene TRBJ2-7, with TRBD2 matching over 13 bases. The germline gives CDR1 LGHNA, CDR2 YSLEER. V was clipped by 3 bases and J by 2 bases; unmatched bases: 1. This CDR3 spans 15 amino acids.

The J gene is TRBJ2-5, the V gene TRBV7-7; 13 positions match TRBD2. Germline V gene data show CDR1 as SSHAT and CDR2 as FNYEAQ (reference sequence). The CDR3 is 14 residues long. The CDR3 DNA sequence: TGTGCTACCTATGGACTAGCGGGAGATAAGACCCAGTACTTC. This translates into CATYGLAGDKTQYF.

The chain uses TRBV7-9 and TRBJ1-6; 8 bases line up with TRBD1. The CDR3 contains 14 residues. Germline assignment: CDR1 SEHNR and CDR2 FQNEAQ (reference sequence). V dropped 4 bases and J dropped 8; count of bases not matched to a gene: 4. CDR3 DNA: TGTGCCAGCAGCTGGACAGGGAGTTATTCACCCCTCCACTTT. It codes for CASSWTGSYSPLHF.

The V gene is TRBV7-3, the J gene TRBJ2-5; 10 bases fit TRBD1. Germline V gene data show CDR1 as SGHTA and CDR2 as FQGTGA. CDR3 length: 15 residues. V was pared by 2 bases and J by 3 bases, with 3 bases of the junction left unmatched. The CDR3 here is CASSLWGTGEETQYF. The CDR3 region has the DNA TGTGCCAGCAGCTTATGGGGGACAGGGGAAGAGACCCAGTACTTC.

The chain's CDR3 is CASSLSGTYSYEQYF. For the CDR3, the DNA is TGTGCCAGCAGTTTATCCGGGACTTATTCCTACGAGCAGTACTTC. The chain uses TRBV27 and TRBJ2-7, with TRBD2 as a possible D gene (6 bases). V lost 0 bases and J lost 1, with 10 bases in between. Per germline, CDR1 MNHEY and CDR2 SMNVEV (reference sequence). There are 15 residues in the CDR3.

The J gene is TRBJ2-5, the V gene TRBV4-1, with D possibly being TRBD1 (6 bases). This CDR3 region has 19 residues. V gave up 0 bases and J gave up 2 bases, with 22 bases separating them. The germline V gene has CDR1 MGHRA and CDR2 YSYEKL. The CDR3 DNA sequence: TGCGCCAGCAGCCAAGATGACGGTCAGGGGAGTCCAATGCAAGAGACCCAGTACTTC. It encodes CASSQDDGQGSPMQETQYF.

The CDR3 spells CASSLKAGTSGAYEQYF. In DNA form, the CDR3 reads TGCGCCAGCAGCTTGAAGGCGGGGACTAGCGGAGCCTACGAGCAGTACTTC. This chain connects TRBV5-1 to TRBJ2-7, with 11 bases fitting TRBD2. Germline CDR1 and CDR2: SGHRS and YFSETQ. This CDR3 contains 17 residues. With V trimmed by 1 base and J by 2 bases, 8 bases remained unmatched.

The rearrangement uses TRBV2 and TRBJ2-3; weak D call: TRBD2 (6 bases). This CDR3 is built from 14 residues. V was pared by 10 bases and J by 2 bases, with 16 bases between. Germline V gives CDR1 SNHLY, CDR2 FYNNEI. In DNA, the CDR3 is TGTGCCACCCAGCCTACGGGGGACACAGATACGCAGTATTTT. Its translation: CATQPTGDTDTQYF.

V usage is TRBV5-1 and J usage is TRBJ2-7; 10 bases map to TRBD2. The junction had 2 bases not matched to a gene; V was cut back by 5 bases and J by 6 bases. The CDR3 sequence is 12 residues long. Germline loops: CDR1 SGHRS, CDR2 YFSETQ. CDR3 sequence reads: CASRAGGREQYF. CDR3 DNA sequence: TGCGCCAGCAGAGCGGGGGGGCGCGAGCAGTACTTC.

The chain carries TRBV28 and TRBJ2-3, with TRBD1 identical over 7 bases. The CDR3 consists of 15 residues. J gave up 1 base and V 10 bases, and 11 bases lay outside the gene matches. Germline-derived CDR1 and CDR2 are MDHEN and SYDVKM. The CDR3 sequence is CATLWGGTGTDTQYF. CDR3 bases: TGTGCCACCCTCTGGGGTGGGACAGGCACAGATACGCAGTATTTT.

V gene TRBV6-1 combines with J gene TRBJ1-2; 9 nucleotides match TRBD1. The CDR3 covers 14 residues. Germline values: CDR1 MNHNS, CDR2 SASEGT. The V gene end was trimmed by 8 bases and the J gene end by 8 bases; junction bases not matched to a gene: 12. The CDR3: CASAPRGQGEGYTF. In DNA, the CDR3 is TGTGCCAGCGCCCCCAGGGGACAGGGAGAAGGCTACACCTTC.

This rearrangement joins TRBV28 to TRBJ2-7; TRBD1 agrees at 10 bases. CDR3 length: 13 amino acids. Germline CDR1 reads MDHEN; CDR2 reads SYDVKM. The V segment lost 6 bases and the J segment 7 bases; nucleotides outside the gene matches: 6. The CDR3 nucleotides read TGTGCCAGCAGCCCGGGACAGGGGAGGGAGCAGTACTTC. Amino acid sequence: CASSPGQGREQYF.

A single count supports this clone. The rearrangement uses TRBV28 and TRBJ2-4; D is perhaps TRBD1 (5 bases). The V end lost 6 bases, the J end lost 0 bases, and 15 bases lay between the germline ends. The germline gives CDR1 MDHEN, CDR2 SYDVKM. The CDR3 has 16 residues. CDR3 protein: CASRGQEAVAKNIQYF. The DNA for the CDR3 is TGTGCCAGCAGGGGGCAAGAGGCGGTAGCCAAAAACATTCAGTACTTC.

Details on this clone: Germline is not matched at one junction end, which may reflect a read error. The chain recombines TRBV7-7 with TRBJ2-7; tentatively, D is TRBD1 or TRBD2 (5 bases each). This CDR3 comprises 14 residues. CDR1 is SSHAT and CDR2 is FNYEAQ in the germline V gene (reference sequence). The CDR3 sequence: CASSLGEKGYEQYF. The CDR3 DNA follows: TGTGCTAGCAGCTTAGGGGAGAAAGGCTACGAGCAGTACTTC.

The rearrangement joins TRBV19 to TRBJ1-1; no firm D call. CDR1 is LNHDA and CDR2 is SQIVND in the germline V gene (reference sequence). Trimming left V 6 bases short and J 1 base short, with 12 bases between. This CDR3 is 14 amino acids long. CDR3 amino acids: CASRAGSWNTEAFF. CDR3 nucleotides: TGTGCCAGTAGGGCAGGTAGTTGGAACACTGAAGCTTTCTTT.